These 29 T cell receptor beta chains share one sample of origin, sequenced in a study of PD-L1 blockade in urothelial cancer. Time point of the sample: pretreatment peripheral blood. Assay: immunoSEQ multiplex PCR; the TCRdb copy retains only in-frame clones and omits some. Found here are tens of thousands of clones, 70% to 90% of them singletons; the top ten hold 1.5% to 2%. The specimen comprised PBMCs, sampled around atezolizumab (anti-PD-L1) treatment. These receptors all come from a man aged 65-85 years with urothelial cancer.

The rearrangement uses TRBV15 and TRBJ2-1, with D uncertain. Trimming left V 3 bases short and J 0 bases short, with 12 bases between. The CDR3 consists of 16 residues. Germline V gives CDR1 LNHNV, CDR2 YYDKDF (reference sequence). Written as DNA, the CDR3 is TGTGCCACCAGCAGGCCCCTGAGCCCCTCCTACAATGAGCAGTTCTTC. Amino acids: CATSRPLSPSYNEQFF.

This CDR3 is CASSSPGLAGREQYF. CDR3 sequence (DNA): TGTGCCAGCAGCTCCCCGGGACTAGCGGGAAGGGAGCAGTACTTC. The chain recombines TRBV5-4 with TRBJ2-7; 13 nucleotides agree with TRBD2. The CDR3 sequence is 15 residues long. The V gene end was trimmed by 3 bases and the J gene end by 7 bases; junction bases not matched to a gene: 7. Looked up from germline, CDR1 is SGHNT and CDR2 is YYREEE (reference sequence).

To note about this clone: Distinct nucleotide sequences in the sample also encode this CDR3. The chain couples TRBV2 to TRBJ2-7, with 8 bases fitting TRBD1. Germline CDR1 reads SNHLY; CDR2 reads FYNNEI. The length of the CDR3 is 12 residues. Trimming took 6 bases from V and 3 from J; bases not matched to a gene: 1. The CDR3 is CASSDRGYEQYF. The CDR3 DNA reads as TGTGCCAGCAGCGACAGGGGCTACGAGCAGTACTTC.

V usage is TRBV10-3 and J usage is TRBJ1-2; 7 bases agree with TRBD1. Germline lookup yields CDR1 ENHRY and CDR2 SYGVKD. J lost 4 bases, V lost 2 bases, and 4 bases had no gene match. The CDR3 contains 14 residues. The CDR3 sequence: CAISETGTVYGYTF. CDR3 nucleotides: TGTGCCATCAGTGAGACGGGGACAGTCTATGGCTACACCTTC.

The CDR3 sequence: CASRKGLAVDEQFF. CDR3 coding DNA: TGCGCCAGCAGAAAAGGACTAGCTGTCGATGAGCAGTTCTTC. The chain employs TRBV4-1 and TRBJ2-1, with TRBD2 matching over 8 bases. V lost 6 bases and J lost 8; bases outside the gene matches: 9. The V gene's germline CDR1 is MGHRA and CDR2 YSYEKL. The CDR3 spans 14 residues.

J is TRBJ2-7 and V is TRBV9; weak D call: TRBD2 (6 bases). This CDR3 has 13 amino acids. The germline gives CDR1 SGDLS, CDR2 YYNGEE. Trimming left V 0 bases short and J 5 bases short, with 9 bases between. This chain's CDR3 is CASSVVSGDEQYF. The CDR3 DNA reads TGTGCCAGCAGCGTAGTATCGGGGGACGAGCAGTACTTC.

The genes are TRBV6-6 and TRBJ2-1, with unresolved D. Germline V gene lookup returns CDR1 MNHNY and CDR2 SVGAGI (reference sequence). Trimming removed 0 bases from V and 8 bases from J, with 5 bases in between. The CDR3 contains 12 residues. This CDR3 reads CASSYSPDEQFF. The CDR3, as DNA: TGTGCCAGCAGTTACTCTCCGGATGAGCAGTTCTTC.

The V call is TRBV5-6, the J call TRBJ1-5; D perhaps matches TRBD1 (5 bases). CDR1 and CDR2 from the germline V gene are SGHDT and YYEEEE. This CDR3 comprises 15 residues. V was trimmed by 0 bases and J by 3 bases, leaving 10 bases between them. This CDR3 is CASSLGGSLNQPQHF. The CDR3 DNA reads as TGTGCCAGCAGCTTGGGGGGCAGCCTCAATCAGCCCCAGCATTTT.

V and J are TRBV5-5 and TRBJ1-4; D is undetermined. Germline CDR1 and CDR2: SGHKS and YYEKEE (reference sequence). CDR3 length: 15 amino acids. Trimming removed 2 bases at V and 2 bases at J, with 10 bases between. This CDR3 is CASSFDGSTNEKLFF. The CDR3 DNA is TGTGCCAGCAGCTTTGATGGGAGTACTAATGAAAAACTGTTTTTT. The entire variable domain, with the rest obtained from reference TRBV5-5 and TRBJ1-4, is as follows: DAGVTQSPTHLIKTRGQQVTLRCSPISGHKSVSWYQQVLGQGPQFIFQYYEKEERGRGNFPDRFSARQFPNYSSELNVNALLLGDSALYLCASSFDGSTNEKLFFGSGTQLSVL.

The J gene is TRBJ1-5, the V gene TRBV10-2, with D possibly being TRBD1 (6 bases). This CDR3 is 13 amino acids long. V was shortened by 9 bases and J by 7 bases, with 16 bases between the two germline ends. Per the germline V gene, CDR1 is WSHSY and CDR2 is SAAADI. The CDR3 sequence: CASLPGGGQPQHF. The CDR3 bases are TGCGCCAGTCTCCCGGGGGGCGGGCAGCCCCAGCATTTT.

This clone was recorded only once. The chain combines TRBV9 with TRBJ1-1; D is perhaps TRBD1 (5 bases). The CDR3 is 13 residues long. CDR1 and CDR2 from the germline V gene are SGDLS and YYNGEE. The V end was cut by 3 bases, the J end by 0 bases, with 6 bases between. The CDR3 sequence is CASSEGVNTEAFF. The DNA for the CDR3 is TGTGCCAGCAGCGAAGGGGTGAACACTGAAGCTTTCTTT.

In nucleotides, the CDR3 is TGTGCCAGCAGCGTAGGACAGGGGTGGGGAAACACCATATATTTT. Translating it yields CASSVGQGWGNTIYF. The chain couples TRBV9 to TRBJ1-3, with 8 bases fitting TRBD1. The CDR3 spans 15 residues. V shed 0 bases, J shed 4 bases, and the junction held 3 bases outside the gene matches. In germline, CDR1 is SGDLS, CDR2 YYNGEE. Together with reference TRBV9 and TRBJ1-3, the CDR3 gives the full variable domain: DSGVTQTPKHLITATGQRVTLRCSPRSGDLSVYWYQQSLDQGLQFLIQYYNGEERAKGNILERFSAQQFPDLHSELNLSSLELGDSALYFCASSVGQGWGNTIYFGEGSWLTVV.

The genes are TRBV7-9 and TRBJ2-7, with unresolved D. Per the germline V gene, CDR1 is SEHNR and CDR2 is FQNEAQ (reference sequence). CDR3 length: 13 amino acids. The germline V and J ends were trimmed by 5 bases and 6 bases, with 14 bases remaining between them. This CDR3 reads CASSPQVASEQYF. The CDR3 DNA reads TGTGCCAGCAGCCCTCAGGTGGCGAGCGAGCAGTACTTC.

The gene calls are TRBV4-1 and TRBJ1-2; no clear D gene. Looked up from germline, CDR1 is MGHRA and CDR2 is YSYEKL. There are 11 residues in the CDR3. V gave up 6 bases and J gave up 4 bases, with 6 bases separating them. The CDR3 nucleotides are TGCGCCAGCAGGGCGGTCTATGGCTACACCTTC. Translation: CASRAVYGYTF.

The chain links TRBV2 to TRBJ2-5; D is unclear. The assigned J gene may be wrong: the sequence end matches TRBJ2-7 better. The germline V gene encodes CDR1 SNHLY and CDR2 FYNNEI. The CDR3 sequence is 12 residues long. This CDR3 reads CASKPGFYEQYF. CDR3 coding DNA: TGTGCCAGCAAACCGGGTTTCTACGAGCAGTACTTC.

This clone was seen a few times. The J gene is TRBJ1-1, the V gene TRBV18; D gene uncertain. Trimming stripped 3 bases from V and 8 bases from J, with 10 bases between. Germline V lookup: CDR1 KGHSH, CDR2 LQKENI. This CDR3 region has 12 residues. The CDR3: CASSPAKSEAFF. The DNA for the CDR3 is TGTGCCAGCTCACCCGCGAAGTCAGAAGCTTTCTTT.

This chain uses TRBV4-3 with TRBJ1-2; D is uncertain. Germline CDR1 reads LGHNA; CDR2 reads YSLEER. This CDR3 has 17 residues. Trimming removed 0 bases at V and 1 base at J, with 15 bases between. DNA of the CDR3: TGCGCCAGCAGCCAAGATTCAGGCGCGAAAGTTAACTATGGCTACACCTTC. This encodes CASSQDSGAKVNYGYTF.

This clone was detected a few times. The rearrangement joins TRBV18 to TRBJ2-1; D is possibly TRBD2 (6 bases). The V and J ends lost 4 bases and 3 bases respectively, with 7 bases between them. CDR1 and CDR2 (germline): KGHSH, LQKENI. CDR3 length: 13 residues. The CDR3 region is CASSRGVYNEQFF. CDR3 bases: TGTGCCAGCTCACGCGGGGTCTACAATGAGCAGTTCTTC.

The chain links TRBV15 to TRBJ1-5, with TRBD1 matching 10 bases. Germline values: CDR1 LNHNV, CDR2 YYDKDF (reference sequence). The CDR3 is made up of 14 amino acids. The V gene end was trimmed by 8 bases and the J gene end by 6 bases; junction bases not matched to a gene: 7. CDR3 nucleotide sequence: TGTGCCACCTTGGCGGACAGGGGGAGTCAGCCCCAGCATTTT. This sequence encodes CATLADRGSQPQHF.

J is TRBJ2-3 and V is TRBV5-8; maybe TRBD2 (5 bases). Germline CDR1 is SGHTS and CDR2 is YDEGEE. The CDR3 is 16 residues long. V was cut by 0 bases and J by 5 bases, with 16 bases left in between. Here the CDR3 reads CASSLGARANRDTQYF. The CDR3 DNA sequence: TGTGCCAGCAGCTTGGGGGCGCGGGCTAATCGAGATACGCAGTATTTT.

The rearrangement uses TRBV2 and TRBJ2-5; D is uncertain. The CDR3 runs to 13 residues. Trimming pared 1 base from V and 1 base from J, leaving 4 bases between. Germline V gene data show CDR1 as SNHLY and CDR2 as FYNNEI. DNA for the CDR3: TGTGCCAGCAGTGAAGACAGCCAAGAGACCCAGTACTTC. Translated, it gives CASSEDSQETQYF.

V and J are TRBV6-4 and TRBJ2-3; maybe TRBD1 (5 bases). V lost 4 bases to trimming and J lost 6 bases, with 11 bases between them. The CDR3 has 13 amino acids. Germline CDR1 MRHNA, CDR2 SNTAGT. CDR3 bases: TGTGCCAGCAGTGCACCAGGGTCCGATACGCAGTATTTT. This translates into CASSAPGSDTQYF.

This sequence joins TRBV5-6 and TRBJ2-7; TRBD2 is a possible D gene (6 bases). The CDR3 extends over 14 amino acids. V was cut by 0 bases and J by 9 bases, with 16 bases left in between. Looked up from germline, CDR1 is SGHDT and CDR2 is YYEEEE. The CDR3 region is CASSLGGDLSGQYF. The CDR3 coding sequence is TGTGCCAGCAGCTTGGGAGGGGACTTGTCTGGGCAGTACTTC.

This chain links TRBV5-5 with TRBJ2-7; a weak D match, TRBD2 (6 bases). Between the trimmed V and J ends, which lost 0 bases and 1 base, there was a span of 11 bases. Germline CDR1 is SGHKS and CDR2 is YYEKEE (reference sequence). The CDR3 has 15 residues. In DNA, the CDR3 is TGTGCCAGCAGCTTGGGTAGCGGCTCATCCTACGAGCAGTACTTC. Translating it yields CASSLGSGSSYEQYF.

This sequence joins TRBV5-1 and TRBJ1-1, with 7 nucleotides matching TRBD1. Germline assignment: CDR1 SGHRS and CDR2 YFSETQ. The CDR3 extends over 16 amino acids. After removal of 2 bases from V and 4 bases from J, the junction contained 11 bases not matched to a gene. As DNA, the CDR3 is TGCGCCAGCAGCTTCCGGGACAGAGAGTTTGGCACTGAAGCTTTCTTT. Protein sequence: CASSFRDREFGTEAFF.

The V call is TRBV10-3, the J call TRBJ2-5; D is perhaps TRBD1 (5 bases). Germline-derived CDR1 and CDR2 are ENHRY and SYGVKD. The CDR3 totals 14 residues. Trimming took off 6 bases at V and 0 bases at J, with 11 bases between the two ends. CDR3 sequence (DNA): TGTGCCATCAGAGGGGATTCCTACCAAGAGACCCAGTACTTC. Protein product: CAIRGDSYQETQYF.

This clone was observed a handful of times. The V call is TRBV19, the J call TRBJ2-3; no definite D call. V lost 1 base and J lost 6, with 5 bases in between. Per germline, CDR1 LNHDA and CDR2 SQIVND (reference sequence). There are 12 residues in the CDR3. The CDR3 loop reads CASSIVRDTQYF. The CDR3 nucleotides are TGTGCCAGTAGTATAGTACGGGATACGCAGTATTTT.

The chain has TRBV28 and TRBJ1-4; 9 nucleotides agree with TRBD1. The CDR3 totals 17 residues. Unmatched junction bases numbered 8, after V lost 6 bases and J lost 0 bases. CDR1 and CDR2 (germline): MDHEN, SYDVKM. The chain's CDR3 is CASRLGTGRTTNEKLFF. The CDR3 coding sequence is TGTGCCAGCAGATTGGGGACAGGGCGAACAACTAATGAAAAACTGTTTTTT.

The J gene is TRBJ2-5, the V gene TRBV2, with 12 bases lining up with TRBD2. The CDR3 is 15 residues long. The trim removed 7 bases at V and 5 bases at J, leaving 8 bases unmatched. Germline CDR1 SNHLY, CDR2 FYNNEI. CDR3 DNA: TGTGCCAGCAAAAAACTAGCGGGAGGAGGTGAGACCCAGTACTTC. Its translation is CASKKLAGGGETQYF. The full variable domain, rest sourced from reference TRBV2 and TRBJ2-5, is EPEVTQTPSHQVTQMGQEVILRCVPISNHLYFYWYRQILGQKVEFLVSFYNNEISEKSEIFDDQFSVERPDGSNFTLKIRSTKLEDSAMYFCASKKLAGGGETQYFGPGTRLLVL.